This T cell receptor (beta chain) was profiled in a study of long-term antiretroviral therapy in people with HIV. Study at large: Sampling started about a decade before the 2015 immediate-ART recommendation. Overall study results and limits: ART-treated samples gained diversity yet remained below transplant donor controls.

The authors ran the immunoSEQ assay, v3.0, at survey level. Only in-frame clones appear in the TCRdb table, and some are missing; sequencing was by immunoSEQ multiplex PCR. The sample consists of 25,000 to 35,000 clones, roughly 96% of them appearing once. The germline V gene has CDR1 SGHTA and CDR2 FQGTGA. The CDR3 has 15 amino acids. V was trimmed by 2 bases and J by 0 bases, leaving 9 bases between them. In each sample, about 0.9-10 million cryopreserved PBMC were present before DNA extraction. This clone was recorded only once. Its target is not known. This receptor was taken from a man between 25 and 39 years old with HIV. The chain joins TRBV7-3 to TRBJ2-3; D perhaps matches TRBD2 (6 bases). This sample comprised unsorted PBMCs, obtained 6.6 years after starting antiretroviral therapy. The CDR3: CASSLRAGSTDTQYF. As DNA, the CDR3 is TGTGCCAGCAGCTTACGGGCGGGGAGCACAGATACGCAGTATTTT.